This passage covers 26 T cell receptor beta chains from one sample sequenced in a study of Graves' ophthalmopathy and Graves' hyperthyroidism. The authors amplified TCR beta CDR3 regions from RNA transcripts. The workflow started with a first-round RT-PCR run with HTBI primers and then moved on to a second-round multiplex PCR. TCRdb fed the multiplex PCR reads into MiXCR, producing one record per CDR3 protein. The data show about 1.1 million distinct CDR3 sequences, with about 35% seen just once and around 10% held by the top ten. Sequenced material: peripheral blood or thyroid tissue (not recorded which). The source is an adult man with Graves' hyperthyroidism.

This clonotype was observed at least ten times. The rearrangement uses TRBV25-1 and TRBJ2-3; D is uncertain. Germline assignment: CDR1 MGHDK and CDR2 SYGVNS. Trimming removed 0 bases at V and 0 bases at J, with 10 bases between. CDR3 length: 16 amino acids. The CDR3 sequence is CASSEYVRPSTDTQYF. CDR3 DNA sequence: TGTGCCAGCAGTGAATACGTACGGCCTAGCACAGATACGCAGTATTTT. The full variable domain, rest sourced from reference TRBV25-1 and TRBJ2-3, is EADIYQTPRYLVIGTGKKITLECSQTMGHDKMYWYQQDPGMELHLIHYSYGVNSTEKGDLSSESTVSRIRTEHFPLTLESARPSHTSQYLCASSEYVRPSTDTQYFGPGTRLTVL.

This clonotype was picked up many times. The chain couples TRBV29-1 to TRBJ1-1; the D is unclear. The V end lost 1 base, the J end lost 3 bases, and 9 bases lay between the germline ends. Germline V CDR1 and CDR2: SQVTM, ANQGSEA. The CDR3 has 13 residues. CDR3 nucleotides: TGCAGCGTTGAAGCGGTCTCGGACACTGAAGCTTTCTTT. Its translation: CSVEAVSDTEAFF.

V gene TRBV14 combines with J gene TRBJ1-2; 8 nucleotides line up with TRBD1. Germline CDR1 and CDR2: SGHDN and FVKESK. The V segment lost 0 bases and the J segment 1 base; nucleotides outside the gene matches: 7. CDR3 length: 17 amino acids. CDR3 sequence: CASSQDLGTGHNYGYTF. The CDR3 coding sequence is TGTGCCAGCAGCCAAGATCTCGGGACAGGACATAACTATGGCTACACCTTC.

This clonotype was counted many times. The rearrangement joins TRBV5-1 to TRBJ1-4, with D uncertain. Germline V gives CDR1 SGHRS, CDR2 YFSETQ. CDR3 length: 13 amino acids. V was clipped by 3 bases and J by 10 bases, with 13 bases between them. CDR3 loop: CASSSAESRKLFF. The CDR3 DNA is TGCGCCAGCAGCTCGGCAGAGAGCCGAAAACTGTTTTTT. The full variable domain, with the rest looked up from reference TRBV5-1 and TRBJ1-4, is KAGVTQTPRYLIKTRGQQVTLSCSPISGHRSVSWYQQTPGQGLQFLFEYFSETQRNKGNFPGRFSGRQFSNSRSEMNVSTLELGDSALYLCASSSAESRKLFFGSGTQLSVL.

This clonotype was observed a single time. V and J are TRBV14 and TRBJ2-5, with TRBD2 as a possible D gene (5 bases). Germline V gene data show CDR1 as SGHDN and CDR2 as FVKESK. The CDR3 contains 14 residues. V was pared by 5 bases and J by 7 bases, with 17 bases between. The CDR3 DNA sequence: TGTGCCAGCAGCGTTGAACGGGCCGAGGGGACCCAGTACTTC. It translates to CASSVERAEGTQYF.

As regards this clonotype: The junction and the germline gene differ at one end; a read error may be behind it. The DNA of the CDR3 is TGTGCCAGCAGTGTCACAGGAAGCGGGAGGGCCTGGTACACCGGGGGGCTGTTTTTT. Translation gives CASSVTGSGRAWYTGGLFF. The chain joins TRBV12-3 or TRBV12-4 to TRBJ2-2; 10 nucleotides line up with TRBD2. This CDR3 has 19 residues.

The chain carries TRBV7-8 and TRBJ2-2; 11 bases are shared with TRBD1. The CDR3 runs 16 residues. CDR1 SGHVS and CDR2 FQNEAQ come from the germline V gene. With 5 bases clipped from V and 6 bases from J, the junction kept 8 bases outside the gene matches. Here the CDR3 reads CASSQGQGVRSGELFF. The CDR3 bases are TGTGCCAGCAGCCAGGGACAGGGGGTTCGGTCCGGGGAGCTGTTTTTT.

Note on this clonotype: One junction end does not reproduce the germline sequence, and a read error may be involved. The rearrangement joins TRBV5-4 to TRBJ2-5; the match to TRBD1 covers 9 bases. Germline V gives CDR1 SGHNT, CDR2 YYREEE (reference sequence). The CDR3 is 15 residues long. The CDR3 nucleotides are TGTGCCAGCAGCAGACCGGGACAGGGACAAGGGACCCAGTACTTC. Its protein product is CASSRPGQGQGTQYF.

CDR3 sequence reads: CASGETGTGGTEAFF. The DNA for the CDR3 is TGTGCCAGCGGAGAAACAGGGACAGGGGGCACTGAAGCTTTCTTT. The chain employs TRBV6-6 and TRBJ1-1; 11 positions match TRBD1. The germline V gene encodes CDR1 MNHNY and CDR2 SVGAGI (reference sequence). The CDR3 runs to 15 residues. Trimming at V came to 8 bases and at J to 4 bases, leaving 9 bases not matched to a gene.

This clonotype was observed at least ten times. V usage is TRBV11-2 and J usage is TRBJ1-4; D remains ambiguous. Germline V gene sequence: CDR1 SGHAT, CDR2 FQNNGV. V shed 3 bases and J shed 8 bases, with 13 bases lying between them. The length of the CDR3 is 14 residues. In DNA, the CDR3 is TGTGCCAGCAGCTTGGGCAGCATAACGGAAAAACTGTTTTTT. Residues: CASSLGSITEKLFF.

This chain connects TRBV7-2 to TRBJ2-7; tentative D call: TRBD1 (6 bases). The V gene's germline CDR1 is SGHTA and CDR2 FQGNSA. V shed 1 base and J shed 5 bases, with 15 bases lying between them. This CDR3 has 15 amino acids. Written as DNA, the CDR3 is TGTGCCAGCAGCTTAGGGGACAATCTTAACCACGAGCAGTACTTC. Protein: CASSLGDNLNHEQYF. The whole variable domain, remainder taken from reference TRBV7-2 and TRBJ2-7, is GAGVSQSPSNKVTEKGKDVELRCDPISGHTALYWYRQSLGQGLEFLIYFQGNSAPDKSGLPSDRFSAERTGGSVSTLTIQRTQQEDSAVYLCASSLGDNLNHEQYFGPGTRLTVT.

V and J are TRBV3-1 and TRBJ2-5, with D unclear. Germline-derived CDR1 and CDR2 are LGHDT and YNNKEL (reference sequence). The CDR3 runs to 16 residues. Trimming stripped 4 bases from V and 1 base from J, with 16 bases between. Written as DNA, the CDR3 is TGTGCCAGCAGCCGCCCCGGTAGACGGATCCAAGAGACCCAGTACTTC. Translated: CASSRPGRRIQETQYF.

About this clonotype itself: Being one base from a much bigger clone, this may be a read error. The chain joins TRBV7-2 to TRBJ1-6; D gene uncertain. V dropped 5 bases and J dropped 6 bases, with 11 bases sitting between them. This CDR3 has 14 amino acids. Germline V gene data show CDR1 as SGHTA and CDR2 as FQGNSA. The CDR3 spells CASSTDRPNSPLHF. The CDR3 DNA reads TGTGCCAGCAGCACGGACCGGCCTAATTCACCCCTCCACTTT. Using reference TRBV7-2 and TRBJ1-6 for the parts outside the CDR3, the full variable domain is GAGVSQSPSNKVTEKGKDVELRCDPISGHTALYWYRQSLGQGLEFLIYFQGNSAPDKSGLPSDRFSAERTGGSVSTLTIQRTQQEDSAVYLCASSTDRPNSPLHFGNGTRLTVT.

This clonotype was observed a handful of times. The chain uses TRBV6-5 and TRBJ1-5, with 7 bases that match TRBD1. Germline V gives CDR1 MNHEY, CDR2 SVGAGI. The CDR3 covers 15 residues. J lost 1 base, V lost 6 bases, and 6 bases had no gene match. In nucleotides, the CDR3 is TGTGCCAGCAGCATAATACAGGGGAGCAATCAGCCCCAGCATTTT. It encodes CASSIIQGSNQPQHF.

The rearrangement uses TRBV20-1 and TRBJ1-6; D gene uncertain. The V gene's germline CDR1 is DFQATT and CDR2 SNEGSKA (reference sequence). The CDR3 is made up of 12 amino acids. V lost 7 bases and J lost 9, with 13 bases in between. CDR3 nucleotide sequence: TGCAGTGTTCGTCGGGCTAGTTCACCCCTCCACTTT. It is translated as CSVRRASSPLHF.

CDR3 in amino acids: CASSPRVGGLSPLHF. CDR3 coding DNA: TGTGCCAGCAGCCCCAGGGTCGGTGGTCTTTCACCCCTCCACTTT. V gene TRBV9 combines with J gene TRBJ1-6, with a possible D match to TRBD1 (5 bases). The length of the CDR3 is 15 residues. CDR1 SGDLS and CDR2 YYNGEE come from the germline V gene. Trimming removed 4 bases at V and 9 bases at J, with 17 bases between.

The chain uses TRBV6-5 and TRBJ2-2; 11 nucleotides align to TRBD2. This CDR3 contains 15 residues. V dropped 6 bases and J dropped 7; count of bases not matched to a gene: 7. Germline V gene sequence: CDR1 MNHEY, CDR2 SVGAGI. The CDR3 reads CASRLAGVYSGELFF. As DNA, the CDR3 is TGTGCCAGCAGACTAGCGGGAGTTTATAGCGGGGAGCTGTTTTTT.

The rearrangement joins TRBV15 to TRBJ1-1, with D uncertain. V lost 3 bases, J lost 1 base, and 9 bases lay in between. The CDR3 is made up of 14 amino acids. The germline V gene has CDR1 LNHNV and CDR2 YYDKDF (reference sequence). The CDR3 DNA sequence: TGTGCCACCAGCAGTGAAACAGAGAACACTGAAGCTTTCTTT. It yields the protein CATSSETENTEAFF.

This clonotype was recorded once. The CDR3: CASSVERLAGYYEQYF. CDR3 sequence (DNA): TGTGCCAGCAGCGTTGAACGACTAGCGGGATACTACGAGCAGTACTTC. The chain combines TRBV7-3 with TRBJ2-7; the match to TRBD2 covers 11 bases. The length of the CDR3 is 16 residues. CDR1 is SGHTA, CDR2 FQGTGA, per germline. J lost 3 bases, V lost 5 bases, and 9 bases had no gene match.

This chain joins TRBV24-1 and TRBJ1-2, with D possibly matching TRBD1 (6 bases). The V and J ends lost 3 bases and 5 bases respectively, with 18 bases between them. Looked up from germline, CDR1 is KGHDR and CDR2 is SFDVKD. CDR3 length: 16 residues. The CDR3 DNA sequence: TGTGCCACCAGTGATCTGAGGACAGACGGGAAGTATGGCTACACCTTC. It encodes CATSDLRTDGKYGYTF.

The chain couples TRBV11-2 to TRBJ2-2; D is unclear. CDR1 is SGHAT and CDR2 is FQNNGV in the germline V gene. Deletions cut 5 bases from V and 2 bases from J, with 12 bases between. This CDR3 has 15 amino acids. Written as DNA, the CDR3 is TGTGCCAGCAGCCCCCCCGGAATTAACACCGGGGAGCTGTTTTTT. Translating it yields CASSPPGINTGELFF.

There are a few counts of this clonotype. The junction departs from the called germline gene at one end, perhaps through a read error. This chain connects TRBV5-1 to TRBJ2-5; 7 nucleotides agree with TRBD2. Germline CDR1 and CDR2: SGHRS and YFSETQ. The CDR3 runs to 16 residues. The CDR3 sequence: CASSPLGGGPPETQYF. The CDR3 DNA sequence: TGTGCCAGCAGCCCATTGGGGGGAGGGCCTCCCGAGACCCAGTACTTC.

There are a few counts of this clonotype. The chain combines TRBV6-6 with TRBJ2-6, with D possibly TRBD1 on 6 matching bases. Trimming removed 8 bases from V and 0 bases from J, with 17 bases in between. Germline V gene lookup returns CDR1 MNHNY and CDR2 SVGAGI (reference sequence). This CDR3 has 17 amino acids. CDR3 loop: CASGKTTGISGANVLTF. The CDR3 DNA sequence: TGTGCCAGCGGGAAAACGACAGGCATCTCTGGGGCCAACGTCCTGACTTTC.

The chain employs TRBV7-2 and TRBJ1-3, with a tentative D call TRBD1 (5 bases). CDR3 length: 15 amino acids. V was cut by 7 bases and J by 0 bases, with 13 bases left in between. Germline lookup yields CDR1 SGHTA and CDR2 FQGNSA. The CDR3 nucleotides read TGTGCCAGCACTCAGGCGGGGGGCTCTGGAAACACCATATATTTT. Its protein product is CASTQAGGSGNTIYF. Variable domain in full (rest from reference TRBV7-2 and TRBJ1-3): GAGVSQSPSNKVTEKGKDVELRCDPISGHTALYWYRQSLGQGLEFLIYFQGNSAPDKSGLPSDRFSAERTGGSVSTLTIQRTQQEDSAVYLCASTQAGGSGNTIYFGEGSWLTVV.

The chain links TRBV9 to TRBJ1-2, with D perhaps TRBD1 (5 bases). Germline V lookup: CDR1 SGDLS, CDR2 YYNGEE. There are 14 residues in the CDR3. With 4 bases removed from V and 2 bases from J, the gap between germline ends came to 12 bases. The CDR3, as DNA: TGTGCCAGCAGCCCGGACAATTTGAACTATGGCTACACCTTC. Its translation: CASSPDNLNYGYTF.

The V call is TRBV25-1, the J call TRBJ2-6, with 12 nucleotides matching TRBD2. Germline V gene lookup returns CDR1 MGHDK and CDR2 SYGVNS. The ends lost 5 bases at V and 0 bases at J; junction bases unmatched: 8. This CDR3 has 19 residues. The CDR3 reads CASSKGLAGFRSGANVLTF. The CDR3, as DNA: TGTGCCAGCAGTAAGGGACTAGCGGGCTTCCGCTCTGGGGCCAACGTCCTGACTTTC.